This T cell receptor (beta chain) was identified during a study of blood T cell repertoires in COVID-19 (dated by TCRdb to between 2020 and 2021). Looking at the study overall: Collaborator samples came from the United States, Italy and Spain and covered acute and convalescent phases of COVID-19. The material from the prospective study consisted of cDNA or gDNA derived from T cells, B-cell-depleted T cells, or PBMCs. The dataset comprised deeply sampled blood TCRbeta repertoires from subjects exposed to, actively infected with, or recovered from COVID-19. The repertoires were released in a freely available public database meant as a resource for research on the immune response to SARS-CoV-2. The samples were drawn from two sources: the first 160 participants of the ongoing ImmuneRACE study, and about 1,300 subjects contributed by 6 global collaborators. Sample metadata almost always included a de-identified subject ID, COVID-19 status, age in years and sex. Where HLA class I and class II types were available, the types were taken from metadata supplied by the sample provider, not from assay-based typing.

Reading from cysteine to phenylalanine, the CDR3 counts 14 amino acids. The sequence is cut down to CDR3 DNA, 42 bases in frame from base 1. Deletion took 3 bases off V and 2 bases off J, with a span of 11 bases between the germline ends. From a lookup of the germline V gene, CDR1 and CDR2 are SGHAT and FQNNGV. Study-wide findings and limitations: The quantity of clinical and demographic metadata differed by source and by participant and was supplied without curation.

One collaborating source in Seattle enrolled patients while the patients were actively infected and followed the patients over time throughout the course of disease. Collaborating institutions collected whole blood in K2EDTA tubes following their own protocols. Collaborator samples were shipped for TCRbeta analysis as frozen whole blood, isolated PBMCs, or DNA extracted from either sample type. Worth noting for this clone: Its antigen is currently not known. Within one base of it there is no much larger clone, and no base qualities were kept.

TCRbeta CDR3 regions were amplified from genomic DNA using the immunoSEQ Assay, a bias-controlled multiplex PCR. Concerning the study's data processing: The number of nucleated cells in each sample was estimated from the amplification of reference gene primers within the assay. To quantify the absolute abundance of each unique TCRbeta CDR3 rearrangement, sequence reads were collapsed and filtered. For each sample, productive Simpson clonality was calculated as the square root of Simpson's diversity index across productive rearrangements. TCRdb holds this immuneACCESS table with in-frame rearrangements only. Some clones are missing; in checked studies, unresolved V genes explain under half, and the rest has no known cause. V, J and clone size are taken as reported in that table, and D and trimming were inferred from the DNA itself. The sample table shows 95,000 to 150,000 clones, and approximately 85% are seen once. The leading ten clones occupy less than 3.5% of the sample.

The sequencing input was peripheral blood. The chain couples TRBV11-2 to TRBJ2-7, and TRBD2 may be the D gene, going by 5 matching bases. This sequence was found in an elderly woman with COVID-19, enrolled during active disease. DNA sequence: TGTGCCAGCAGCTTCCCGGGGTTCCCCTACGAGCAGTACTTC. Translated, it reads CASSFPGFPYEQYF. When the CDR3 is completed using the reference TRBV11-2 and TRBJ2-7 genes on either side, the full variable domain is EAGVAQSPRYKIIEKRQSVAFWCNPISGHATLYWYQQILGQGPKLLIQFQNNGVVDDSQLPKDRFSAERLKGVDSTLKIQPAKLEDSAVYLCASSFPGFPYEQYFGPGTRLTVT.